This is a list of T cell receptor beta chains from one sample in a study of cytotoxic CD8 clonotypes in ibrutinib-treated CLL. Measured with immunoSEQ multiplex PCR; TCRdb has only the in-frame clones, and not every one. The table has some 290,000 clones, around four fifths seen once. This specimen was PBMCs, taken before ibrutinib treatment. The receptors here all came from a human donor with chronic lymphocytic leukemia. Both conserved end residues are part of each CDR3. The D gene is left open where the match is weak. The size field is filled for only some rows; it gives once, few, many or a size class.

J gene: TRBJ2-1
V gene: TRBV5-6
clone size: NA
D gene: TRBD1
CDR3 protein: CASSLDRGWTALYNEQFF
CDR3 DNA: TGTGCCAGCAGCTTGGACAGGGGTTGGACTGCACTATACAATGAGCAGTTCTTC

J gene: TRBJ1-5
V gene: TRBV27
clone size: NA
D gene: NA
CDR3 protein: CASSLRQTYSNQPQHF
CDR3 DNA: TGTGCCAGCAGTTTACGACAGACTTATAGCAATCAGCCCCAGCATTTT

J gene: TRBJ2-2
V gene: TRBV6-5
clone size: NA
D gene: NA
CDR3 protein: CASSRPTGELFF
CDR3 DNA: TGTGCCAGCAGTCGACCGACCGGGGAGCTGTTTTTT

J gene: TRBJ2-2
V gene: TRBV19
clone size: NA
D gene: TRBD2
CDR3 protein: CASRRLAGNTGELFF
CDR3 DNA: TGTGCCAGTAGAAGACTAGCGGGGAACACCGGGGAGCTGTTTTTT

J gene: TRBJ2-7
V gene: TRBV10-2
clone size: NA
D gene: NA
CDR3 protein: CASSEAGTGLSYEQYF
CDR3 DNA: TGCGCCAGCAGTGAAGCCGGGACGGGGCTCTCCTACGAGCAGTACTTC

J gene: TRBJ2-1
V gene: TRBV15
clone size: NA
D gene: NA
CDR3 protein: CATGSGTYNEQFF
CDR3 DNA: TGTGCCACCGGGAGCGGAACCTACAATGAGCAGTTCTTC

J gene: TRBJ1-2
V gene: TRBV19
clone size: NA
D gene: NA
CDR3 protein: CASSWVQRGLGYTF
CDR3 DNA: TGTGCCAGTAGTTGGGTACAGAGAGGACTTGGCTACACCTTC

J gene: TRBJ2-7
V gene: TRBV7-8
clone size: NA
D gene: NA
CDR3 protein: CASSLASDWEQYF
CDR3 DNA: TGTGCCAGCAGCTTAGCTTCCGACTGGGAGCAGTACTTC

J gene: TRBJ1-4
V gene: TRBV4-3
clone size: once
D gene: NA
CDR3 protein: CASSQEEIVGLNEKLFF
CDR3 DNA: TGCGCCAGCAGCCAAGAAGAGATCGTCGGTTTAAATGAAAAACTGTTTTTT

J gene: TRBJ2-1
V gene: TRBV11-2
clone size: NA
D gene: NA
CDR3 protein: CASSPSGSGGFF
CDR3 DNA: TGTGCCAGCAGCCCGAGCGGGTCCGGGGGATTCTTC

J gene: TRBJ1-4
V gene: TRBV5-6
clone size: NA
D gene: NA
CDR3 protein: CASSGKGSEKLFF
CDR3 DNA: TGTGCCAGCAGCGGTAAAGGGAGTGAAAAACTGTTTTTT

J gene: TRBJ1-5
V gene: TRBV28
clone size: NA
D gene: NA
CDR3 protein: CASSLYGTESNQPQHF
CDR3 DNA: TGTGCCAGCAGTTTATACGGGACGGAATCCAATCAGCCCCAGCATTTT

J gene: TRBJ2-1
V gene: TRBV9
clone size: NA
D gene: TRBD1
CDR3 protein: CASSAGTGSYNEQFF
CDR3 DNA: TGTGCCAGCAGCGCTGGGACAGGCTCCTACAATGAGCAGTTCTTC

J gene: TRBJ1-5
V gene: TRBV5-1
clone size: NA
D gene: TRBD1
CDR3 protein: CASSSTGDSNQPQHF
CDR3 DNA: TGCGCCAGCAGCTCGACAGGGGATAGCAATCAGCCCCAGCATTTT

J gene: TRBJ1-2
V gene: TRBV25-1
clone size: few
D gene: NA
CDR3 protein: CASSNSLYGYTF
CDR3 DNA: TGTGCCAGCAGTAACAGTTTGTATGGCTACACCTTC

J gene: TRBJ2-7
V gene: TRBV30
clone size: NA
D gene: NA
CDR3 protein: CAWAAFSGAASGEQYF
CDR3 DNA: TGTGCCTGGGCCGCCTTTTCAGGGGCTGCCTCCGGCGAGCAGTACTTC

J gene: TRBJ1-1
V gene: TRBV10-3
clone size: NA
D gene: NA
CDR3 protein: CAISESGLRGEAFF
CDR3 DNA: TGTGCCATCAGTGAGTCGGGTCTCAGGGGAGAAGCTTTCTTT

J gene: TRBJ2-1
V gene: TRBV11-2
clone size: NA
D gene: NA
CDR3 protein: CASKREGYSSYNEQFF
CDR3 DNA: TGTGCCAGCAAACGTGAGGGCTACAGCTCCTACAATGAGCAGTTCTTC